These 18 T cell receptor beta chains share one sample of origin, sequenced in a study of human T cells and chemical hapten exposure. Time point: patch test 3, about 24 weeks after DPC sensitization. Treatment defined: therapeutic diphenylcyclopropenone sensitization with weekly scalp DPC. TCRdb redid the calling of the RACE reads with MiXCR, one entry per CDR3 protein. This table has 150,000 to 200,000 distinct CDR3 sequences, about 27% appearing once. The input for sequencing was whole blood, taken in connection with sensitization to the hapten diphenylcyclopropenone (DPC). Receptor source: a woman between 18 and 29 years old with alopecia areata. Some clones in this sample may be carry-over from other donors' samples.

This clonotype was detected a few times. This chain uses TRBV6-4 with TRBJ2-1; possibly TRBD2 for D (5 bases). The CDR3 has 16 residues. V was clipped by 5 bases and J by 1 base, with 15 bases between them. Germline values: CDR1 MRHNA, CDR2 SNTAGT. Here the CDR3 DNA reads TGTGCCAGCAGTCGGACTCTATCCGGATCCTACAATGAGCAGTTCTTC. Translation: CASSRTLSGSYNEQFF.

The rearrangement uses TRBV7-2 and TRBJ1-4, with D unresolved. The CDR3 has 15 residues. CDR1 SGHTA and CDR2 FQGNSA come from the germline V gene. The V end was cut by 2 bases, the J end by 7 bases, with 14 bases between. CDR3 DNA: TGTGCCAGCAGCTTAAACCCTAAAGGTGGTGAAAAACTGTTTTTT. It is translated as CASSLNPKGGEKLFF.

This clonotype was counted a few times. The V call is TRBV7-2, the J call TRBJ2-3, with D tentatively TRBD1 or TRBD2 (5 bases each). Germline CDR1 and CDR2: SGHTA and FQGNSA. This CDR3 has 15 amino acids. V was trimmed by 4 bases and J by 4 bases, leaving 15 bases between them. The CDR3 nucleotides are TGTGCCAGCAGCTCCGGGACGCGAGGCTCAGATACGCAGTATTTT. This translates into CASSSGTRGSDTQYF.

This clonotype has a handful of counts. The chain links TRBV30 to TRBJ1-6; D remains ambiguous. The V gene lost 4 bases and the J gene lost 7 bases, with 11 bases spanning the gap. Looked up from germline, CDR1 is GTSNPN and CDR2 is SVGIG (reference sequence). This CDR3 has 13 residues. In nucleotides, the CDR3 is TGTGCCTGGAATCCGGCCGGCAATTCACCCCTCCACTTT. Translation: CAWNPAGNSPLHF.

V and J are TRBV7-9 and TRBJ1-2, with TRBD1 identical over 8 bases. Germline V CDR1 and CDR2: SEHNR, FQNEAQ (reference sequence). V lost 4 bases, J lost 6 bases, and 7 bases stayed unmatched. CDR3 length equals 14 residues. The CDR3 region has the DNA TGTGCCAGCAGCTCGTCAGGGGGCGCGGATGGCTACACCTTC. Translated: CASSSSGGADGYTF.

This clonotype was seen a few times. CDR3 amino acids: CASSTGSRGQTEAFF. As DNA, the CDR3 is TGCGCCAGCAGCACCGGTAGTAGGGGCCAGACTGAAGCTTTCTTT. The chain links TRBV5-1 to TRBJ1-1, with D perhaps TRBD1 (5 bases). The length of the CDR3 is 15 residues. V gave up 4 bases and J gave up 5 bases, with 18 bases separating them. The germline CDR1 and CDR2 sequences are SGHRS and YFSETQ.

This chain links TRBV24-1 with TRBJ2-3, with 9 bases lining up with TRBD1. With V trimmed by 5 bases and J by 8 bases, 4 bases remained unmatched. Germline lookup yields CDR1 KGHDR and CDR2 SFDVKD. CDR3 length: 13 residues. CDR3 in DNA: TGTGCCACCAGTGCACAGGGGGCTGGTACGCAGTATTTT. Its protein product is CATSAQGAGTQYF.

The gene calls are TRBV20-1 and TRBJ2-7; 9 positions agree with TRBD1. Germline CDR1 is DFQATT and CDR2 is SNEGSKA (reference sequence). The CDR3 has 17 residues. V lost 0 bases, J lost 4 bases, and 13 bases stayed unmatched. Here the CDR3 reads CSARDDWAAGQGYEQYF. The CDR3 DNA is TGCAGTGCTAGAGATGATTGGGCGGCGGGACAGGGTTACGAGCAGTACTTC.

The chain's CDR3 is CSVELREGYTF. For the CDR3, the DNA is TGCAGCGTTGAACTCCGGGAGGGCTACACCTTC. The chain recombines TRBV29-1 with TRBJ1-2; D is unresolved. This CDR3 comprises 11 residues. Germline V lookup: CDR1 SQVTM, CDR2 ANQGSEA. Deletions cut 2 bases from V and 8 bases from J, with 9 bases between. Looking up the rest from reference TRBV29-1 and TRBJ1-2 gives the full variable domain: SAVISQKPSRDICQRGTSLTIQCQVDSQVTMMFWYRQQPGQSLTLIATANQGSEATYESGFVIDKFPISRPNLTFSTLTVSNMSPEDSSIYLCSVELREGYTFGSGTRLTVV.

This sequence joins TRBV7-8 and TRBJ2-4, with a weak D call TRBD2 (5 bases). V was trimmed by 1 base and J by 2 bases, leaving 12 bases between them. CDR1 is SGHVS and CDR2 is FQNEAQ in the germline V gene. This CDR3 has 16 residues. The CDR3 reads CASSLGSGIPKNIQYF. The CDR3 DNA reads as TGTGCCAGCAGCTTAGGTTCCGGGATTCCCAAAAACATTCAGTACTTC.

Turning to this clonotype: A much larger clone is a single base away; this may be a read error. V gene TRBV10-2 combines with J gene TRBJ1-2, with 9 positions matching TRBD1. CDR1 and CDR2 (germline): WSHSY, SAAADI. This CDR3 contains 13 residues. The CDR3 here is CASTERDRDGDTF. DNA of the CDR3: TGCGCCAGCACCGAGAGGGACAGGGATGGCGACACCTTC.

This clonotype was detected a few times. The CDR3 DNA reads TGTGCCAGCTCACCGTCCCCCGGGGCTGGCTACGAGCAGTACTTC. Protein sequence: CASSPSPGAGYEQYF. The rearrangement joins TRBV18 to TRBJ2-7; perhaps D is TRBD1 or TRBD2 (5 bases each). This CDR3 comprises 15 residues. The V gene lost 3 bases and the J gene lost 3 bases, with 15 bases spanning the gap. Germline-derived CDR1 and CDR2 are KGHSH and LQKENI.

This clonotype was picked up a small number of times. The chain has TRBV27 and TRBJ2-5; D is possibly TRBD2 (6 bases). V lost 8 bases and J lost 11, with 12 bases in between. The germline gives CDR1 MNHEY, CDR2 SMNVEV (reference sequence). The CDR3 sequence is 10 residues long. CDR3 sequence: CASGAGLQYF. CDR3 DNA: TGTGCCAGCGGGGCCGGACTACAGTACTTC.

The genes are TRBV4-1 and TRBJ2-4; maybe TRBD2 (7 bases). Trimming pared 3 bases from V and 0 bases from J, leaving 9 bases between. The CDR3 covers 15 residues. Germline V lookup: CDR1 MGHRA, CDR2 YSYEKL. The CDR3 here is CASSQRGLAKNIQYF. For the CDR3, the DNA is TGCGCCAGCAGCCAGCGGGGGCTAGCCAAAAACATTCAGTACTTC.

The chain recombines TRBV6-5 with TRBJ1-2; D possibly corresponds to TRBD1 (6 bases). The V gene lost 6 bases and the J gene lost 0 bases, with 14 bases spanning the gap. The CDR3 consists of 15 residues. Germline CDR1 is MNHEY and CDR2 is SVGAGI. CDR3 amino acids: CASREDRSANYGYTF. The CDR3 region has the DNA TGTGCCAGCAGGGAGGACAGATCAGCTAACTATGGCTACACCTTC.

The V call is TRBV4-1, the J call TRBJ2-3; D is undetermined. The CDR3 has 12 amino acids. Germline CDR1 MGHRA, CDR2 YSYEKL. The germline V and J ends were trimmed by 4 bases and 6 bases, with 8 bases remaining between them. CDR3 bases: TGCGCCAGCAGCCGGGATCCGGATACGCAGTATTTT. Its protein product is CASSRDPDTQYF.

CDR3 DNA: TGCAGTGCTAGAGATCATCAGGGCGGCACTGAAGCTTTCTTT. Its translation is CSARDHQGGTEAFF. The genes are TRBV20-1 and TRBJ1-1, with D maybe TRBD1 (5 bases). Trimming shortened V by 0 bases and J by 4 bases, and 12 bases separated the two germline ends. Germline loops: CDR1 DFQATT, CDR2 SNEGSKA (reference sequence). CDR3 length: 14 amino acids.

The sample holds a few counts of this clonotype. This chain joins TRBV6-2 or TRBV6-3 and TRBJ2-5, with a weak D call TRBD2 (6 bases). In germline, CDR1 is MNHEY, CDR2 SVGEGT. The CDR3 totals 19 residues. V lost 6 bases and J 6 bases, leaving 32 bases between the germline ends. This CDR3 is CASRPADLARTISTKTQYF. In DNA form, the CDR3 reads TGTGCCAGCAGACCCGCGGACCTAGCCCGGACTATATCGACGAAGACCCAGTACTTC.